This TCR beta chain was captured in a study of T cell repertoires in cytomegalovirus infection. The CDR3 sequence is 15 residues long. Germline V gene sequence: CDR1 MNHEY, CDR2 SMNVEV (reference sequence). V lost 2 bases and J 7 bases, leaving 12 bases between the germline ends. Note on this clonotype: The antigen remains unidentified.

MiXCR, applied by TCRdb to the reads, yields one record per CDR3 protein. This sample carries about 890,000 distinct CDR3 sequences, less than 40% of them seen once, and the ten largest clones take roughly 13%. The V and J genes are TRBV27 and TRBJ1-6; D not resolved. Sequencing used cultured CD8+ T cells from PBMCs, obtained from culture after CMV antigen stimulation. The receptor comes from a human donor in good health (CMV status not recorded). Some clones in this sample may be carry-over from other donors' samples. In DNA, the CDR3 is TGTGCCAGCAGTTTAGCCGAATTTGCCAATTCACCCCTCCACTTT. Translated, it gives CASSLAEFANSPLHF.